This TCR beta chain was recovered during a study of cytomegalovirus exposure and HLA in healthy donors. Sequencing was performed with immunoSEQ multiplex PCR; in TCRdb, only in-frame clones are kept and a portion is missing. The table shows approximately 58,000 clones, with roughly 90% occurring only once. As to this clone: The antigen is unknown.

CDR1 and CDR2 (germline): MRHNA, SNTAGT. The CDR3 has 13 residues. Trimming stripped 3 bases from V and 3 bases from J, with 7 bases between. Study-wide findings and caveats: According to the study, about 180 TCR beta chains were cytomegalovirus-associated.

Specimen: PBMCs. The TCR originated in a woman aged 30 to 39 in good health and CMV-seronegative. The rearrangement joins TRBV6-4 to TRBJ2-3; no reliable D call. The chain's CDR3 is CASSDGQTDTQYF. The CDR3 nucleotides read TGTGCCAGCAGTGATGGGCAGACAGATACGCAGTATTTT.